The T cell receptor beta chain under discussion was sequenced for a study of spatial heterogeneity in lung cancer. Overall study context: The donor population consisted of over 55 patients with untreated, early-stage non-small cell lung cancer. TCR and UMI combinations that were unique each appeared, on average, more than ten times in raw reads.

Time point in this sample: blood at routine non-recurrence follow-up after resection. This clonotype was seen repeatedly, ten times or more. A single record per CDR3 protein comes from TCRdb applying MiXCR to the 5' RACE reads. The repertoire consists of roughly 34,000 distinct CDR3 sequences, with approximately 8% occurring once and the leading ten covering 9.4%. This CDR3 spans 10 amino acids. Trimming removed 5 bases at V and 5 bases at J, with 6 bases between. Per the germline V gene, CDR1 is GTSNPN and CDR2 is SVGIG (reference sequence). The sequences come from PBMCs, collected at follow-up. The V gene is TRBV30, the J gene TRBJ1-2; TRBD1 might be the D (5 bases). The clonotype originates from a male donor with early-stage non-small cell lung cancer. The CDR3 here is CAWGTYGYTF. The CDR3 DNA follows: TGTGCCTGGGGGACGTATGGCTACACCTTC. The variable domain in full, with the rest retrieved from reference TRBV30 and TRBJ1-2, is SQTIHQWPATLVQPVGSPLSLECTVEGTSNPNLYWYRQAAGRGLQLLFYSVGIGQISSEVPQNLSASRPQDRQFILSSKKLLLSDSGFYLCAWGTYGYTFGSGTRLTVV.